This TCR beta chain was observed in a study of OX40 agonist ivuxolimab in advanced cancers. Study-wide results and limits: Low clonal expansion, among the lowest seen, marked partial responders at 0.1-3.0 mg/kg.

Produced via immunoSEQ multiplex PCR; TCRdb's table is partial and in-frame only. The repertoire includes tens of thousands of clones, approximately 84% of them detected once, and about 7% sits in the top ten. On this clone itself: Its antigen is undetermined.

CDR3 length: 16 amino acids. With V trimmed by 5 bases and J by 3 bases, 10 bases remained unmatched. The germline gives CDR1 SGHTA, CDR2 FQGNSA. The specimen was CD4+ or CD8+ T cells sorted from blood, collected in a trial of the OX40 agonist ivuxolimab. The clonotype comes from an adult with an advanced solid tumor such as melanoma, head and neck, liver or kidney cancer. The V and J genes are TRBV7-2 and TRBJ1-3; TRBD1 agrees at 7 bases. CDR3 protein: CASSLRQGSGGNTIYF. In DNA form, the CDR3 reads TGTGCCAGCAGCCTCAGACAGGGAAGTGGTGGAAACACCATATATTTT.